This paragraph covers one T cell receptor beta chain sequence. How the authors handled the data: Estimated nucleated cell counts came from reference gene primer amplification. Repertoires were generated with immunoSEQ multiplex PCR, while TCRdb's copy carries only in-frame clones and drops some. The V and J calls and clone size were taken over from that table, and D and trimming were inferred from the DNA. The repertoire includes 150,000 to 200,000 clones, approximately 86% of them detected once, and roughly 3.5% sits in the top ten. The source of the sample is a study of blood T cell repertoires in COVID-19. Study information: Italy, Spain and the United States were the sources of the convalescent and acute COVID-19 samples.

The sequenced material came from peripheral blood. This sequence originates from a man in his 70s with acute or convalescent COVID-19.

DNA for the CDR3: TGTGCCAGCAGCTTGGGCTCGGCAGGGGGGATGAAGCAGTTCTTC. It is translated as CASSLGSAGGMKQFF. The chain carries TRBV5-5 and TRBJ2-1; D possibly corresponds to TRBD1 (7 bases). The CDR3 consists of 15 residues. V lost 0 bases to trimming and J lost 11 bases, with 18 bases between them. The germline V gene encodes CDR1 SGHKS and CDR2 YYEKEE (reference sequence). Supplemented by reference TRBV5-5 and TRBJ2-1, the full variable domain reads DAGVTQSPTHLIKTRGQQVTLRCSPISGHKSVSWYQQVLGQGPQFIFQYYEKEERGRGNFPDRFSARQFPNYSSELNVNALLLGDSALYLCASSLGSAGGMKQFFGPGTRLTVL.